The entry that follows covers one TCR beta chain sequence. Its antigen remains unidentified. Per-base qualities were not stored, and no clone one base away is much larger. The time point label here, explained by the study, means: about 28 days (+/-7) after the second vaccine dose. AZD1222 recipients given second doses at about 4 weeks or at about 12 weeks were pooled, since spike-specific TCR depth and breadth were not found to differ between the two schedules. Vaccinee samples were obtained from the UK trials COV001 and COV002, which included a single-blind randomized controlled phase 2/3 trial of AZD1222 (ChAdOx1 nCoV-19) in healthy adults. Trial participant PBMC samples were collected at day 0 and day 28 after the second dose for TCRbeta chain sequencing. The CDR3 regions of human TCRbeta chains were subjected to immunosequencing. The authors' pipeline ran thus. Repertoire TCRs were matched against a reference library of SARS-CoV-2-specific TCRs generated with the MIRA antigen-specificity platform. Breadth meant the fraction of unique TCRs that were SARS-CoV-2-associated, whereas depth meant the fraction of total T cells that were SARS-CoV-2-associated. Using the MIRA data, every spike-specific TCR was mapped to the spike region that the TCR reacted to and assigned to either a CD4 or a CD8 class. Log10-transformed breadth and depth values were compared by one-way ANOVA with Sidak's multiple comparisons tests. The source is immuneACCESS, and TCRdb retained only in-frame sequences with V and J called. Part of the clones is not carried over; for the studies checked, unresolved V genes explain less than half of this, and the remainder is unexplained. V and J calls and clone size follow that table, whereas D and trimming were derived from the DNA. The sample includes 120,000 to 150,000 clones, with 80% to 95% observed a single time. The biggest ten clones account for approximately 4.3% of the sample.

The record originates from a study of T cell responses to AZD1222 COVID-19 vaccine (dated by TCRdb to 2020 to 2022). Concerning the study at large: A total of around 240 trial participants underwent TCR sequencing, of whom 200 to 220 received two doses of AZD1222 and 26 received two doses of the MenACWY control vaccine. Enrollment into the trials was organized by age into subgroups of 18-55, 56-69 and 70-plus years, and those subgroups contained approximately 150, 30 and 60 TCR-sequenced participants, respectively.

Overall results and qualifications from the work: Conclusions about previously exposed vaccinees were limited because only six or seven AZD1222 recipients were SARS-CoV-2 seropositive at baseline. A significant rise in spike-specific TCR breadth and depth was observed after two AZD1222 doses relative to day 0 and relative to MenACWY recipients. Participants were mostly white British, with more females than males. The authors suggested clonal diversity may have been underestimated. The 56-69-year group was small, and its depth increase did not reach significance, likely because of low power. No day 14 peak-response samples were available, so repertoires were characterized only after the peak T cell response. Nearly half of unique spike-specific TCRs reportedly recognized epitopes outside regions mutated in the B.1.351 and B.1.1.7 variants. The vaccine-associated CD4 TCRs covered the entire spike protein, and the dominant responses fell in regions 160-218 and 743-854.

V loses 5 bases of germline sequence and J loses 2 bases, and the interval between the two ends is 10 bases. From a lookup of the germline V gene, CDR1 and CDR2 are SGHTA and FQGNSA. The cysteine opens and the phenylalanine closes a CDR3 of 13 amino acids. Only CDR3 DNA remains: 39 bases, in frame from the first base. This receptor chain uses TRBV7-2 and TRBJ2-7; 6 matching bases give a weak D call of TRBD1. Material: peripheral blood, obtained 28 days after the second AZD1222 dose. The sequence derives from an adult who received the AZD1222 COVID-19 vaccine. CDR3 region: CASSRDKTYEQYF. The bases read TGTGCCAGCAGCCGGGACAAGACCTACGAGCAGTACTTC.